The 20 T cell receptor beta chains below come from one sample, sequenced in a study of T cell responses to AZD1222 COVID-19 vaccine. Sequenced by immunoSEQ multiplex PCR; TCRdb stores in-frame clones only, minus some. The profile shows under 130,000 clones, about 90% of them singletons. The sample here was peripheral blood, taken on day 0 of AZD1222 vaccination. These receptors originate from an adult in good health.

Notes on this clone: A clone one base away is much larger, so this may be a read error. The V gene is TRBV28, the J gene TRBJ2-3; 13 nucleotides line up with TRBD2. The CDR3 is 15 residues long. Germline CDR1 reads MDHEN; CDR2 reads SYDVKM. Germline trimming cut 6 bases from V and 1 base from J; bases unmatched to any gene: 1. The CDR3 region is CASRGTSGGTDTQYF. The CDR3, as DNA: TGTGCCAGCAGGGGGACTAGCGGGGGCACAGATACGCAGTATTTT.

The chain has TRBV3-1 (or the pseudogene TRBV3-2) and TRBJ1-3; possible D gene TRBD1, 5 bases. CDR3 length: 16 residues. Between the trimmed V and J ends, which lost 1 base and 10 bases, there was a span of 20 bases. Germline V gene sequence: CDR1 LGHDT, CDR2 YNNKEL (reference sequence). The CDR3 nucleotides read TGTGCCAGCAGCCAAGGTCAGGGAAGTCTATTTCGGACCATATATTTT. Its protein product is CASSQGQGSLFRTIYF.

CDR3 sequence reads: CASSAAGASQIAKLFF. DNA of the CDR3: TGTGCCAGCAGCGCCGCTGGGGCCTCCCAAATCGCGAAACTGTTTTTT. The chain uses TRBV7-2 and TRBJ1-4, with D possibly matching TRBD1 (5 bases). The CDR3 consists of 16 residues. Germline CDR1 and CDR2: SGHTA and FQGNSA. The V gene lost 5 bases and the J gene lost 11 bases, with 24 bases spanning the gap.

The chain combines TRBV12-3 or TRBV12-4 with TRBJ1-1; 8 bases align to TRBD1. With V trimmed by 3 bases and J by 5 bases, 2 bases remained unmatched. The CDR3 runs to 13 residues. DNA of the CDR3: TGTGCCAGCAGTTTCAGGGGGCTAACTGAAGCTTTCTTT. Translating it yields CASSFRGLTEAFF.

The V gene is TRBV9, the J gene TRBJ2-7, with 9 bases matching TRBD1. Germline trimming cut 5 bases from V and 2 bases from J; bases unmatched to any gene: 11. CDR1 and CDR2 from the germline V gene are SGDLS and YYNGEE. This CDR3 is built from 16 residues. The CDR3 bases are TGTGCCAGCAGAGTGATGGTTGGGACAGGGCCCTACGAGCAGTACTTC. This encodes CASRVMVGTGPYEQYF.

This clone was seen once. This chain joins TRBV28 and TRBJ1-4; D ambiguous. CDR3 length: 15 amino acids. Germline assignment: CDR1 MDHEN and CDR2 SYDVKM. V dropped 3 bases and J dropped 7 bases, with 15 bases sitting between them. The CDR3 reads CASSLNLQNREKLFF. For the CDR3, the DNA is TGTGCCAGCAGTTTGAATTTACAGAATCGTGAAAAACTGTTTTTT.

The chain is built from TRBV29-1 and TRBJ2-3, with a possible D match to TRBD2 (6 bases). CDR3 length: 14 amino acids. Germline V gene lookup returns CDR1 SQVTM and CDR2 ANQGSEA. Trimming shortened V by 3 bases and J by 3 bases, and 13 bases separated the two germline ends. As DNA, the CDR3 is TGCAGCGTTGATAGGGGACTGCAAACAGATACGCAGTATTTT. This encodes CSVDRGLQTDTQYF.

The V call is TRBV2, the J call TRBJ1-5; 12 nucleotides align to TRBD1. Germline-derived CDR1 and CDR2 are SNHLY and FYNNEI. The ends lost 8 bases at V and 5 bases at J; junction bases unmatched: 7. This CDR3 spans 15 amino acids. CDR3 residues: CASRRGQGADQPQHF. CDR3 DNA sequence: TGTGCCAGCCGGAGGGGACAGGGGGCTGATCAGCCCCAGCATTTT. The complete variable domain, with remaining parts taken from reference TRBV2 and TRBJ1-5, reads EPEVTQTPSHQVTQMGQEVILRCVPISNHLYFYWYRQILGQKVEFLVSFYNNEISEKSEIFDDQFSVERPDGSNFTLKIRSTKLEDSAMYFCASRRGQGADQPQHFGDGTRLSIL.

This clone was detected once. J is TRBJ1-3 and V is TRBV6-5; TRBD1 matches at 8 bases. V gave up 6 bases and J gave up 0 bases; unmatched junction bases: 4. The CDR3 consists of 15 residues. Germline V gives CDR1 MNHEY, CDR2 SVGAGI. DNA of the CDR3: TGTGCCAGCAGCGACAGGGGCCTCTCTGGAAACACCATATATTTT. Translated: CASSDRGLSGNTIYF.

V usage is TRBV7-2 and J usage is TRBJ2-5, with 8 nucleotides matching TRBD1. From germline, CDR1 is SGHTA and CDR2 FQGNSA. This CDR3 comprises 14 residues. V gave up 5 bases and J gave up 5 bases; unmatched junction bases: 7. The CDR3 coding sequence is TGTGCCAGCAGCGCGGACAGGGCATGGGAGACCCAGTACTTC. Protein sequence: CASSADRAWETQYF.

In this sample, this clone turned up once. This chain joins TRBV27 and TRBJ2-7; D perhaps matches TRBD1 (6 bases). V dropped 3 bases and J dropped 5 bases, with 11 bases sitting between them. This CDR3 comprises 13 residues. From germline, CDR1 is MNHEY and CDR2 SMNVEV (reference sequence). The CDR3 DNA is TGTGCCAGCAGTTTTACTTACAGGGACGAGCAGTACTTC. Its protein is CASSFTYRDEQYF.

The genes are TRBV6-2 or TRBV6-3 and TRBJ1-5, with unresolved D. Germline CDR1 and CDR2: MNHEY and SVGEGT. Trimming pared 2 bases from V and 1 base from J, leaving 18 bases between. The CDR3 runs to 18 residues. The CDR3: CASSYRLREGTSNQPQHF. The CDR3 DNA follows: TGTGCCAGCAGTTACCGTTTACGGGAGGGTACCAGCAATCAGCCCCAGCATTTT.

The rearrangement joins TRBV11-2 to TRBJ2-7, with TRBD2 identical over 9 bases. Germline values: CDR1 SGHAT, CDR2 FQNNGV. With 0 bases clipped from V and 4 bases from J, the junction kept 10 bases outside the gene matches. There are 17 residues in the CDR3. This CDR3 is CASSLDLAGQVWYEQYF. Here the CDR3 DNA reads TGTGCCAGCAGCTTAGATCTAGCGGGGCAGGTTTGGTACGAGCAGTACTTC.

V and J are TRBV19 and TRBJ2-5, with 8 bases that match TRBD1. The CDR3 totals 14 residues. The V and J ends lost 6 bases and 4 bases, in that order; junction bases with no gene match: 7. CDR1 LNHDA and CDR2 SQIVND come from the germline V gene (reference sequence). CDR3 DNA: TGTGCCAGTAGGAAACAGGGGGATCCAGAGACCCAGTACTTC. Encoded protein: CASRKQGDPETQYF.

The rearrangement joins TRBV7-8 to TRBJ1-1; 8 bases align to TRBD1. Germline-derived CDR1 and CDR2 are SGHVS and FQNEAQ. V was pared by 2 bases and J by 5 bases, with 4 bases of the junction left unmatched. The CDR3 has 14 amino acids. In DNA, the CDR3 is TGTGCCAGCAGCTTACAGGGGGCAGGGACTGAAGCTTTCTTT. Translation gives CASSLQGAGTEAFF.

The rearrangement uses TRBV15 and TRBJ1-2; D is ambiguous. Germline V gene data show CDR1 as LNHNV and CDR2 as YYDKDF (reference sequence). Trimming took off 3 bases at V and 9 bases at J, with 11 bases between the two ends. CDR3 length: 12 residues. The CDR3, as DNA: TGTGCCACCAGCAGGGACTCGAGAAGCTACACCTTC. Translated, it gives CATSRDSRSYTF.

This clone has just one count. The genes are TRBV10-3 and TRBJ1-1, with D tentatively TRBD1 (6 bases). V was shortened by 9 bases and J by 0 bases, with 11 bases between the two germline ends. Germline V CDR1 and CDR2: ENHRY, SYGVKD. CDR3 length: 13 amino acids. The CDR3 protein is CAIHRDLNTEAFF. CDR3 in DNA: TGTGCCATACACAGGGACTTGAACACTGAAGCTTTCTTT.

This sequence joins TRBV7-6 and TRBJ2-1, with 11 bases matching TRBD2. Germline values: CDR1 SGHVS, CDR2 FNYEAQ. The CDR3 runs to 17 residues. The V segment lost 2 bases and the J segment 2 bases; nucleotides outside the gene matches: 5. This CDR3 is CASSLNVAGGTYNEQFF. CDR3 DNA: TGTGCCAGCAGCTTAAATGTAGCGGGAGGGACCTACAATGAGCAGTTCTTC.

The chain is built from TRBV7-2 and TRBJ2-2; D is unclear. Germline CDR1 and CDR2: SGHTA and FQGNSA. V was shortened by 3 bases and J by 2 bases, with 10 bases between the two germline ends. This CDR3 spans 15 amino acids. CDR3 DNA sequence: TGTGCCAGCAGCTTGGGTTCCGGAAACACCGGGGAGCTGTTTTTT. The encoded protein is CASSLGSGNTGELFF.

The J gene is TRBJ2-7, the V gene TRBV19; tentatively, D is TRBD2 (5 bases). CDR3 size: 16 residues. Trimming took off 0 bases at V and 2 bases at J, with 14 bases between the two ends. Per germline, CDR1 LNHDA and CDR2 SQIVND (reference sequence). The CDR3 bases are TGTGCCAGTAGTATAGACGGTCAGGAGGCGGCCTACGAGCAGTACTTC. Translation gives CASSIDGQEAAYEQYF.